Below are 9 T cell receptor beta chains sequenced from a single sample in a study of blood T cell repertoires in COVID-19. Generated by immunoSEQ multiplex PCR, the TCRdb table keeps only in-frame clones and is missing some. The sample carries 300,000 to 450,000 clones, 87% recorded once. Sequenced input: peripheral blood. The receptors come from a woman in her twenties or thirties with COVID-19, enrolled during active disease.

The V gene is TRBV10-3, the J gene TRBJ1-4; D is uncertain. Trimming took 0 bases from V and 4 from J, leaving 9 bases between them. The CDR3 is made up of 15 amino acids. From germline, CDR1 is ENHRY and CDR2 SYGVKD. DNA of the CDR3: TGTGCCATCAGTGAGTCGAGACTTATTAATGAAAAACTGTTTTTT. Protein product: CAISESRLINEKLFF.

The chain carries TRBV4-1 and TRBJ1-2, with 8 bases identical to TRBD1. J lost 0 bases, V lost 7 bases, and 10 bases had no gene match. The germline V gene encodes CDR1 MGHRA and CDR2 YSYEKL. The CDR3 contains 16 residues. For the CDR3, the DNA is TGCGCCAGCACCCCATACCGGGACAGGCCTAACTATGGCTACACCTTC. Protein: CASTPYRDRPNYGYTF.

Comment on this clone: The sample has other DNA sequences that encode this CDR3 too. V usage is TRBV7-9 and J usage is TRBJ1-2; 7 bases line up with TRBD1. The J segment lost 3 bases and the V segment lost 2 bases, leaving 3 bases of the junction unmatched. The germline CDR1 and CDR2 sequences are SEHNR and FQNEAQ (reference sequence). This CDR3 spans 14 amino acids. CDR3 region: CASSLNRGDYGYTF. As DNA, the CDR3 is TGTGCCAGCAGCTTAAACAGGGGAGACTATGGCTACACCTTC.

This rearrangement joins TRBV6-5 to TRBJ1-2, with 7 nucleotides matching TRBD1. V shed 10 bases and J 7 bases; nucleotides not matched to a gene: 15. Germline values: CDR1 MNHEY, CDR2 SVGAGI. The length of the CDR3 is 14 residues. CDR3 coding DNA: TGTGCCACCCTTTTGGACAGGCGAGAGGGTGGCTACACCTTC. Protein: CATLLDRREGGYTF.

The rearrangement uses TRBV6-6 and TRBJ2-5; TRBD2 might be the D (6 bases). V lost 0 bases and J lost 3, with 8 bases in between. Germline V gene lookup returns CDR1 MNHNY and CDR2 SVGAGI (reference sequence). This CDR3 is built from 14 residues. The CDR3 sequence is CASSYSGSEETQYF. Here the CDR3 DNA reads TGTGCCAGCAGTTACTCCGGGAGTGAAGAGACCCAGTACTTC.

The chain is built from TRBV7-9 and TRBJ1-5, with D uncertain. Germline V gene lookup returns CDR1 SEHNR and CDR2 FQNEAQ (reference sequence). The CDR3 sequence is 12 residues long. Trimming pared 1 base from V and 6 bases from J, leaving 4 bases between. The CDR3 loop is CASSLGVQPQHF. The CDR3 DNA reads TGTGCCAGCAGCTTAGGAGTTCAGCCCCAGCATTTT.

The V call is TRBV4-3, the J call TRBJ1-1, with TRBD1 as a possible D gene (5 bases). Looked up from germline, CDR1 is LGHNA and CDR2 is YSLEER. The CDR3 covers 13 residues. V lost 4 bases to trimming and J lost 5 bases, with 11 bases between them. The CDR3 DNA follows: TGCGCCAGCAGCCCCGGGGGGGGAACTGAAGCTTTCTTT. Protein: CASSPGGGTEAFF.

This sequence joins TRBV30 and TRBJ1-2; 9 bases are shared with TRBD1. CDR1 GTSNPN and CDR2 SVGIG come from the germline V gene (reference sequence). The CDR3 loop spans 14 amino acids. V shed 1 base, J shed 7 bases, and the junction held 7 bases outside the gene matches. This chain's CDR3 is CAWSGDRAEGGYTF. For the CDR3, the DNA is TGTGCCTGGAGTGGGGACAGGGCCGAGGGTGGCTACACCTTC.

The genes are TRBV18 and TRBJ1-4; TRBD1 is a possible D gene (5 bases). V was cut by 6 bases and J by 4 bases, with 12 bases left in between. The CDR3 covers 14 residues. Germline CDR1 and CDR2: KGHSH and LQKENI. This chain's CDR3 is CASSTGAGNEKLFF. The CDR3 nucleotides are TGTGCCAGCTCTACAGGAGCGGGTAATGAAAAACTGTTTTTT.